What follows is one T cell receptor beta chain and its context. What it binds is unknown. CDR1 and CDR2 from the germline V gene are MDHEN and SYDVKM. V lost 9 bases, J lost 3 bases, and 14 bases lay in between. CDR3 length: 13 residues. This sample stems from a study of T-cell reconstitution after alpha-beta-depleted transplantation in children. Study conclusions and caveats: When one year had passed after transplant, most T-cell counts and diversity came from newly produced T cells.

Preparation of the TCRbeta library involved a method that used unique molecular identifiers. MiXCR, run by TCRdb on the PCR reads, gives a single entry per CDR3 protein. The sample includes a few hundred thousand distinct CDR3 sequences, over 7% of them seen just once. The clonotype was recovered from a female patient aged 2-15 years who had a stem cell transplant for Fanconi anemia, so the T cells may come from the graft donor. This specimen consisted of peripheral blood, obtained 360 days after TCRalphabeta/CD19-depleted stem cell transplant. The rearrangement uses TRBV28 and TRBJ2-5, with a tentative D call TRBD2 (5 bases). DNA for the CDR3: TGTGCCAGTGACGGAGGCGGAAAAGAGACCCAGTACTTC. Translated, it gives CASDGGGKETQYF.